What follows describes a single T cell receptor beta chain. The data are from a study of blood T cell repertoires in COVID-19. Study in general: PBMCs, B-cell-depleted T cells, or T cells provided the cDNA or gDNA that made up the material.

Sequencing used immunoSEQ multiplex PCR; TCRdb keeps in-frame clones, though not all of them. The table shows 170,000 or so clones, with 84% occurring only once. Deletions cut 6 bases from V and 9 bases from J, with 5 bases between. This CDR3 is 10 amino acids long. From germline, CDR1 is MNHEY and CDR2 SMNVEV (reference sequence). The J gene is TRBJ2-2, the V gene TRBV27; D gene unclear. The sequencing sample was made of peripheral blood. The receptor's source is a man between 18 and 35 years old with active or convalescent COVID-19. The CDR3 protein is CASRQRELFF. As DNA, the CDR3 is TGTGCCAGCAGACAACGGGAGCTGTTTTTT.